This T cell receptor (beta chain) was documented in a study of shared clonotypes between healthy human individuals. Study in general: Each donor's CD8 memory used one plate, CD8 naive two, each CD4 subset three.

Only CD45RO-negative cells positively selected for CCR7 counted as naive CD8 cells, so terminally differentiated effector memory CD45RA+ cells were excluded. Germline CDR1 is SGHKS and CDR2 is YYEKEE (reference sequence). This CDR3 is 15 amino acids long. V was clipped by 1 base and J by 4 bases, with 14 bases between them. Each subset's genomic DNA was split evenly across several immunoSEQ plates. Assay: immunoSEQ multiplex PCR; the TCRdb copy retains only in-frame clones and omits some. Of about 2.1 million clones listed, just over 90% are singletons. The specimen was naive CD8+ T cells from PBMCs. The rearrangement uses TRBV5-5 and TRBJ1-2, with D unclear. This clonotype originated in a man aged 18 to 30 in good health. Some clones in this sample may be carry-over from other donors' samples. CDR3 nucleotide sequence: TGTGCCAGCAGCTTGTCCGCTTCACCCCTCTATGGCTACACCTTC. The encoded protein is CASSLSASPLYGYTF.